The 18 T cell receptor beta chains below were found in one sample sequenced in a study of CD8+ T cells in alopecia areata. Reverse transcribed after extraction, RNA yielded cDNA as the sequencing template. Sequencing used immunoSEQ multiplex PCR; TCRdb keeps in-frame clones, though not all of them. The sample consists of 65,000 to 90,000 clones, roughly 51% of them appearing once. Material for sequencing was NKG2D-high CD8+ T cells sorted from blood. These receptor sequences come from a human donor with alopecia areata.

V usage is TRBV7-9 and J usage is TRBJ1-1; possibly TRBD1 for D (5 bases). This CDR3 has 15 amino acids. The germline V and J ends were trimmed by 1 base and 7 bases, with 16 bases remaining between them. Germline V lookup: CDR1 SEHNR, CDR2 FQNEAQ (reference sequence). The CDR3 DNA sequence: TGTGCCAGCAGCTTAGTAAAGGGAGAAAGGGGTGAAGCTTTCTTT. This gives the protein CASSLVKGERGEAFF.

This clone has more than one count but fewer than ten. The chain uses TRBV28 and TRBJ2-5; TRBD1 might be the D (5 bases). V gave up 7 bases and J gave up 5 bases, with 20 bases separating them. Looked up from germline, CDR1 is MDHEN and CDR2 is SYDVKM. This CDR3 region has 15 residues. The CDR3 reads CASTETVGVQETQYF. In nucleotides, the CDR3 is TGTGCCAGCACCGAGACAGTGGGCGTACAGGAGACCCAGTACTTC.

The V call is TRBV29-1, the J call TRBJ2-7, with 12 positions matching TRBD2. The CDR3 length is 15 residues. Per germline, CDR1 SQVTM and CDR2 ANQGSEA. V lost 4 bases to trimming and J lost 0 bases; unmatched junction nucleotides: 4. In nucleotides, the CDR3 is TGCAGCGTTGGGACTAGCGGGGCGAGCTCCTACGAGCAGTACTTC. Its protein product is CSVGTSGASSYEQYF.

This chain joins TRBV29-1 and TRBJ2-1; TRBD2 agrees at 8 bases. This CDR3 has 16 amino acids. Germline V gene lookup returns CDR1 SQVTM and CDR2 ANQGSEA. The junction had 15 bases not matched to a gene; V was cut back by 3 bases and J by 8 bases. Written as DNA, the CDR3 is TGCAGCGTTGATACGGAGTGGACTAGCACGGACGATGAGCAGTTCTTC. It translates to CSVDTEWTSTDDEQFF.

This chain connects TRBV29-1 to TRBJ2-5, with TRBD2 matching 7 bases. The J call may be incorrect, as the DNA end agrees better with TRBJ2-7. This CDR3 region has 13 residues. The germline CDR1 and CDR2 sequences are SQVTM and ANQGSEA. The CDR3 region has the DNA TGCAGCGTTGAGGGCGGGGGCTCCTACGAGCAGTACTTC. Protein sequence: CSVEGGGSYEQYF.

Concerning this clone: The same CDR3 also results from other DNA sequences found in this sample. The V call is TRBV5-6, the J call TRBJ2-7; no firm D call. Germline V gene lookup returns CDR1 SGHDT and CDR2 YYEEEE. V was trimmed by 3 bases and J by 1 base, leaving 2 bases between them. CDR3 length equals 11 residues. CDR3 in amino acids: CASSYSYEQYF. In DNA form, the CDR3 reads TGTGCCAGCAGCTATTCCTACGAGCAGTACTTC.

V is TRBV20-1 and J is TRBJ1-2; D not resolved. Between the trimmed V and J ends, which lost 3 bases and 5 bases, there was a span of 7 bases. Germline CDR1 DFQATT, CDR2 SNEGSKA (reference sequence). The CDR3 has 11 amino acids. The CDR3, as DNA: TGCAGTGCTAGGGTGTTATATGGCTACACCTTC. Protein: CSARVLYGYTF.

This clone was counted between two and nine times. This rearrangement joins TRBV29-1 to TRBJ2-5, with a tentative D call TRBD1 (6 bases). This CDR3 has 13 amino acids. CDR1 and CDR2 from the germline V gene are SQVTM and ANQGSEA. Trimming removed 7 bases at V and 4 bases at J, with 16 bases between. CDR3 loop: CSAARGGAETQYF. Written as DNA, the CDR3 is TGCAGCGCCGCGCGTGGGGGCGCAGAGACCCAGTACTTC.

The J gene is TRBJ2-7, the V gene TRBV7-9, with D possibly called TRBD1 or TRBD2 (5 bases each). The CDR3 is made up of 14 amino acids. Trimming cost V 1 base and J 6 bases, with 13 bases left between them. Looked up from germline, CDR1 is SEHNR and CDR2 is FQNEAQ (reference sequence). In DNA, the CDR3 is TGTGCCAGCAGCTTAGGAGGGGCGCGGATCGAGCAGTACTTC. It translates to CASSLGGARIEQYF.

The CDR3 sequence: CASRLAGENNEQFF. CDR3 nucleotides: TGTGCCAGCAGGCTAGCGGGAGAAAACAATGAGCAGTTCTTC. The chain carries TRBV27 and TRBJ2-1; 10 bases are shared with TRBD2. The germline gives CDR1 MNHEY, CDR2 SMNVEV (reference sequence). This CDR3 has 14 residues. V shed 6 bases and J 5 bases; nucleotides not matched to a gene: 4.

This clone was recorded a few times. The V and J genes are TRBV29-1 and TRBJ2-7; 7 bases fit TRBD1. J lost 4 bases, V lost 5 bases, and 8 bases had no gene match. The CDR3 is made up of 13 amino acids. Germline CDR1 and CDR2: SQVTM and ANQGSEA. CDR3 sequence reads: CSVMGQSRYEQYF. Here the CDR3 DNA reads TGCAGCGTTATGGGACAGAGCCGGTACGAGCAGTACTTC.

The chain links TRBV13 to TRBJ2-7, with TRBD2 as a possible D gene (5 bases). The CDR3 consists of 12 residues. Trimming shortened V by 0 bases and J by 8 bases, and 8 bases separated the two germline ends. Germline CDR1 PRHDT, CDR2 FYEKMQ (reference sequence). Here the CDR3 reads CASSLGPSKQYF. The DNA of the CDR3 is TGTGCCAGCAGCTTAGGGCCTAGCAAGCAGTACTTC.

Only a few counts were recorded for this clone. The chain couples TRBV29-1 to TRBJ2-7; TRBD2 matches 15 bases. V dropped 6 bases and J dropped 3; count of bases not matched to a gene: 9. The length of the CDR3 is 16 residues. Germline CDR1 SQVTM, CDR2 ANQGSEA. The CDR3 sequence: CSVGTSGRISSYEQYF. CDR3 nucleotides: TGCAGCGTCGGGACTAGCGGGAGGATAAGTAGCTACGAGCAGTACTTC.

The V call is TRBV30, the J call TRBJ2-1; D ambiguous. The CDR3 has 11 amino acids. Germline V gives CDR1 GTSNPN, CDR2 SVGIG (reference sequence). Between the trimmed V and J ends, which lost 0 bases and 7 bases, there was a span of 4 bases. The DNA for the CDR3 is TGTGCCTGGAGTGTAATGAATGAGCAGTTCTTC. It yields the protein CAWSVMNEQFF.

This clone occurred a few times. The CDR3 DNA reads as TGTGCCAGCGGGACGTTCTCTTCACCCCTCCACTTT. Protein sequence: CASGTFSSPLHF. The chain combines TRBV28 with TRBJ1-6, with D possibly being TRBD1 (5 bases). CDR3 size: 12 residues. CDR1 and CDR2 from the germline V gene are MDHEN and SYDVKM. V was pared by 8 bases and J by 9 bases, with 11 bases between.

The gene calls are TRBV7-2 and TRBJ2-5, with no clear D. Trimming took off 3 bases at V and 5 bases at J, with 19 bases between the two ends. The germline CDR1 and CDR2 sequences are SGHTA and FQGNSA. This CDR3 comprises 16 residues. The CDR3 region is CASSLGSGPVGETQYF. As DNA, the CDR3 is TGTGCCAGCAGCTTGGGGTCGGGCCCGGTCGGGGAGACCCAGTACTTC.

DNA for the CDR3: TGTGCCTCCACTTCGGGAGAAAAACTGTTTTTT. It encodes CASTSGEKLFF. The chain is built from TRBV27 and TRBJ1-4; D gene unclear. Germline assignment: CDR1 MNHEY and CDR2 SMNVEV (reference sequence). The germline V and J ends were trimmed by 11 bases and 8 bases, with 12 bases remaining between them. The CDR3 is 11 amino acids.

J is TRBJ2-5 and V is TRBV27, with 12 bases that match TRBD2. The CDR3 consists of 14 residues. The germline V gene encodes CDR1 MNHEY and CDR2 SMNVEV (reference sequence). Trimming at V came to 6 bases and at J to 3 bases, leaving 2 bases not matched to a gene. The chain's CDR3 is CASRLAGGEETQYF. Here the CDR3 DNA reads TGTGCCAGCAGGCTAGCGGGGGGGGAAGAGACCCAGTACTTC.